Listed below are T cell receptor beta chains from one sample, sequenced in a study of CD8 T cells in ankylosing spondylitis. A single record per CDR3 protein comes from TCRdb applying MiXCR to the 5' RACE reads. The sample records more than 650,000 distinct CDR3 sequences, roughly 12% being singletons. Sequencing was performed on blood, either unsorted or a sorted T cell fraction (not recorded which). Receptor source: a male donor with ankylosing spondylitis. Both conserved end residues are part of each CDR3. A D gene is named only where the DNA matches it firmly. Not every row has a clone size; where given, it reads once, few, many or a size class.

v_gene: TRBV29-1; len: 14; d_gene: TRBD1; abundance: few; j_gene: TRBJ2-1; CDR3nt: TGCAGCACTGCGCACAGGGGGTCCTACAATGAGCAGTTCTTC; CDR3aa: CSTAHRGSYNEQFF
v_gene: TRBV20-1; len: 14; d_gene: NA; abundance: few; j_gene: TRBJ1-4; CDR3nt: TGCAGTGCTAGAGTAGGGTCCATGAACGAAAAACTGTTTTTT; CDR3aa: CSARVGSMNEKLFF
v_gene: TRBV5-6; len: 18; d_gene: NA; abundance: NA; j_gene: TRBJ2-1; CDR3nt: TGTGCCAGCAGCGGGTTTTGGGGTATCCCAAGCTCCTACAATGAGCAGTTCTTC; CDR3aa: CASSGFWGIPSSYNEQFF
v_gene: TRBV20-1; len: 14; d_gene: NA; abundance: NA; j_gene: TRBJ2-7; CDR3nt: TGCAGTGCTGTCGGTCCCCAGAGCTCCTACGAGCAGTACTTC; CDR3aa: CSAVGPQSSYEQYF
v_gene: TRBV4-3; len: 16; d_gene: NA; abundance: NA; j_gene: TRBJ1-2; CDR3nt: TGCGCCAGCAGCCAAGATAGGAGGGAGGGAAACTATGGCTACACCTTC; CDR3aa: CASSQDRREGNYGYTF
v_gene: TRBV10-3; len: 17; d_gene: TRBD1; abundance: few; j_gene: TRBJ2-6; CDR3nt: TGTGCCATCAGTTGGGACAGGGGGAAGGCTGGGGCCAACGTCCTGACTTTC; CDR3aa: CAISWDRGKAGANVLTF
v_gene: TRBV25-1; len: 16; d_gene: NA; abundance: NA; j_gene: TRBJ2-3; CDR3nt: TGTGCCAGCAGTGTAAGACATGGGCCGACCACAGATACGCAGTATTTT; CDR3aa: CASSVRHGPTTDTQYF
v_gene: TRBV7-3; len: 16; d_gene: TRBD2; abundance: NA; j_gene: TRBJ2-3; CDR3nt: TGTGCCAGCAGCGAAGGGACTAGCGGGACTACAGATACGCAGTATTTT; CDR3aa: CASSEGTSGTTDTQYF
v_gene: TRBV6-2/TRBV6-3; len: 15; d_gene: TRBD1; abundance: NA; j_gene: TRBJ2-7; CDR3nt: TGTGCCAGCAGTTCCTGGACAGGGAGAGGCGCCGAGCAGTACTTC; CDR3aa: CASSSWTGRGAEQYF
v_gene: TRBV20-1; len: 13; d_gene: NA; abundance: NA; j_gene: TRBJ1-1; CDR3nt: TGCAGTGCTAGTATGGGGGCAGAAACTGAAGCTTTCTTT; CDR3aa: CSASMGAETEAFF
v_gene: TRBV18; len: 15; d_gene: NA; abundance: few; j_gene: TRBJ2-1; CDR3nt: TGTGCCAGCTCACCGGTGGAGATCTACTACAATGAGCAGTTCTTC; CDR3aa: CASSPVEIYYNEQFF
v_gene: TRBV7-9; len: 16; d_gene: TRBD2; abundance: many; j_gene: TRBJ2-3; CDR3nt: TGTGCCAGCAGCTTAGCCCTAGCGGCTAGCACAGATACGCAGTATTTT; CDR3aa: CASSLALAASTDTQYF
v_gene: TRBV20-1; len: 12; d_gene: NA; abundance: many; j_gene: TRBJ1-3; CDR3nt: TGCAGTGTCACAGGCTCTGGAAACACCATATATTTT; CDR3aa: CSVTGSGNTIYF
v_gene: TRBV12-3/TRBV12-4; len: 14; d_gene: NA; abundance: many; j_gene: TRBJ1-6; CDR3nt: TGTGCCAGCAGTGGTCCAGGGTTTAATTCACCCCTCCACTTT; CDR3aa: CASSGPGFNSPLHF
v_gene: TRBV7-3; len: 16; d_gene: NA; abundance: few; j_gene: TRBJ2-2; CDR3nt: TGTGCCAGCAGCTTAAGGCCGGGGGCGAACACCGGGGAGCTGTTTTTT; CDR3aa: CASSLRPGANTGELFF
v_gene: TRBV6-1; len: 16; d_gene: NA; abundance: few; j_gene: TRBJ2-4; CDR3nt: TGTGCCAGCAGTCGCGACAGGAACTTAGCCAAAAACATTCAGTACTTC; CDR3aa: CASSRDRNLAKNIQYF